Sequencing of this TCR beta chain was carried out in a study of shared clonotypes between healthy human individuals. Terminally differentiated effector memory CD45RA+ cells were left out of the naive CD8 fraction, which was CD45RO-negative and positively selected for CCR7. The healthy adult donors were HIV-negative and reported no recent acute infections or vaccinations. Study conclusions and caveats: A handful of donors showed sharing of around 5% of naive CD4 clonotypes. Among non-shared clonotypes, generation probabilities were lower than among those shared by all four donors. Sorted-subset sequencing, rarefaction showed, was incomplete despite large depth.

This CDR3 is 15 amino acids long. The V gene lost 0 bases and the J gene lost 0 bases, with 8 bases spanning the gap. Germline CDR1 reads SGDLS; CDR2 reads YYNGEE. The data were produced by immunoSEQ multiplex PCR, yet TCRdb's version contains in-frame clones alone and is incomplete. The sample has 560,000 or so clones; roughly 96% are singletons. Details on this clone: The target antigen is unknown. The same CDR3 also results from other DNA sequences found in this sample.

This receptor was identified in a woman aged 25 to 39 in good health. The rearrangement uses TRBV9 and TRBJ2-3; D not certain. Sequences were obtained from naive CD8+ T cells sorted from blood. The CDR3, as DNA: TGTGCCAGCAGCGTAGAGGGTACAAGCACAGATACGCAGTATTTT. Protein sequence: CASSVEGTSTDTQYF.